This T cell receptor beta chain was found in a study of T cells in tumors after PD-1 blockade. Using immunoSEQ multiplex PCR, the repertoire was profiled, and TCRdb retains in-frame clones only, with some absent. The table records approximately 47,000 clones, roughly 84% of them present only once. V lost 4 bases, J lost 3 bases, and 7 bases lay in between. The CDR3 runs to 12 residues. The V gene's germline CDR1 is SGHDN and CDR2 FVKESK. The sample in question was PBMCs, obtained before anti-PD-1 therapy. V usage is TRBV14 and J usage is TRBJ2-7, with D perhaps matching TRBD2 (6 bases). This TCR was sampled from a human donor with advanced basal cell or squamous cell carcinoma (not recorded which). CDR3 nucleotides: TGTGCCAGCAGCCCCGGGAGCTACGAGCAGTACTTC. It codes for CASSPGSYEQYF.